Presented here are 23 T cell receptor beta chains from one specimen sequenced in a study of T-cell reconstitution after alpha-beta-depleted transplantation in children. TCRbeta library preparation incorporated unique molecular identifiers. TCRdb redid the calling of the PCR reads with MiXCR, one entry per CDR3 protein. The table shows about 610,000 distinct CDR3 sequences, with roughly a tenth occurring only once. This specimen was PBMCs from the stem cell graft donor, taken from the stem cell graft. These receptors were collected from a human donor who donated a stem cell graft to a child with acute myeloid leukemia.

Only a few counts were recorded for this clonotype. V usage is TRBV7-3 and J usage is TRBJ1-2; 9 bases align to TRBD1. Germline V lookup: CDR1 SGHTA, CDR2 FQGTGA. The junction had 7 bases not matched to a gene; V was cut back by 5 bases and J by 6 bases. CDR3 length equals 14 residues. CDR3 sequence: CASSERQGDDGYTF. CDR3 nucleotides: TGTGCCAGCAGCGAGAGACAGGGGGATGATGGCTACACCTTC.

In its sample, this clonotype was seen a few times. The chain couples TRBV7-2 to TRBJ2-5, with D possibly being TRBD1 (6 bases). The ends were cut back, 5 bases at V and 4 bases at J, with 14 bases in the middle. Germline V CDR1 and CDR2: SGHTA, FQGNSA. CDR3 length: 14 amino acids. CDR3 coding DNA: TGTGCCAGCAGCCCAAGGGACATAGGAGAGACCCAGTACTTC. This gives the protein CASSPRDIGETQYF.

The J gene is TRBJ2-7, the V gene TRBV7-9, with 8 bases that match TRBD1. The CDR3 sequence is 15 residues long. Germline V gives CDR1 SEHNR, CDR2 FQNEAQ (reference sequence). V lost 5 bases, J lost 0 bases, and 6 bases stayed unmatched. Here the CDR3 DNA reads TGTGCCAGCAGCCGCGGACAGGGCTACTCCTACGAGCAGTACTTC. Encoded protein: CASSRGQGYSYEQYF.

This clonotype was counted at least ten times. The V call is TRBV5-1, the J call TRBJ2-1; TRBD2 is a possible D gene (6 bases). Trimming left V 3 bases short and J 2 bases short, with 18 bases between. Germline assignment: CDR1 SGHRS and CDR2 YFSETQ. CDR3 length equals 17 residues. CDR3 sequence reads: CASSSADWEVAYNEQFF. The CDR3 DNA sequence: TGCGCCAGCAGCTCTGCCGATTGGGAGGTAGCCTACAATGAGCAGTTCTTC.

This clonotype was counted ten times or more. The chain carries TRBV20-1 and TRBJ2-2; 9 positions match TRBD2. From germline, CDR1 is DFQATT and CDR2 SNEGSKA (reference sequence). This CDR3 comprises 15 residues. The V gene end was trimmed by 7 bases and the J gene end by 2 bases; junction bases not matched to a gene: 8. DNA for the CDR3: TGCAGTGTCCCGACTAGCGGAGCCAACACCGGGGAGCTGTTTTTT. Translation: CSVPTSGANTGELFF.

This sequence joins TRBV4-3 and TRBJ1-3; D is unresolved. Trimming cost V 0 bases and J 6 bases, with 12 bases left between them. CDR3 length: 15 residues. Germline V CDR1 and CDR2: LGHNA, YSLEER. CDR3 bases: TGCGCCAGCAGCCAAGATGCGGGAATTGAAAACACCATATATTTT. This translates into CASSQDAGIENTIYF.

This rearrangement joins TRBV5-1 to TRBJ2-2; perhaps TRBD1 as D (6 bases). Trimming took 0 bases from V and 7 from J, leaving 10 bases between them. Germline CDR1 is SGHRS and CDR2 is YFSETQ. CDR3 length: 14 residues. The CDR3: CASSLEGVRGELFF. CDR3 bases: TGCGCCAGCAGCTTGGAGGGGGTACGCGGGGAGCTGTTTTTT.

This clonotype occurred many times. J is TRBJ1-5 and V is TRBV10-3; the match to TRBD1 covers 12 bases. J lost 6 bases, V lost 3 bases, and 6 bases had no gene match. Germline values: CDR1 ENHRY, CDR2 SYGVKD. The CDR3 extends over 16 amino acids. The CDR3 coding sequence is TGTGCCATCAGTGATGGGGACAGGGGGCTTCCTCAGCCCCAGCATTTT. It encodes CAISDGDRGLPQPQHF.

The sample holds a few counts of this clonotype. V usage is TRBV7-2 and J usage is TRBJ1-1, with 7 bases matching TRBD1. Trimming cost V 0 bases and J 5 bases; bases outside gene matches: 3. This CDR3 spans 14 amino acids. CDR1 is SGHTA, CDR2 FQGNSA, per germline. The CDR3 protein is CASSLARGRTEAFF. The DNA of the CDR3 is TGTGCCAGCAGCTTAGCGAGGGGGCGAACTGAAGCTTTCTTT.

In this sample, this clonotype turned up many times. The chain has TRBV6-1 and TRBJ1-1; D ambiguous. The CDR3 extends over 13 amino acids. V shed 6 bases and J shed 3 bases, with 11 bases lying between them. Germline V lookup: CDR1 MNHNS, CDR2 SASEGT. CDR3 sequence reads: CASRTRGYTEAFF. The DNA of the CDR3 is TGTGCCAGCAGAACCCGAGGGTACACTGAAGCTTTCTTT.

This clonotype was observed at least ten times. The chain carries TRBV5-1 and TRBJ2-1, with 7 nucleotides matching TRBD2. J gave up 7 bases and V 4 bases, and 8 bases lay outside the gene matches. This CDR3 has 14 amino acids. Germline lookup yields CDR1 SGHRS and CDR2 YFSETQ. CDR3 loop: CASSRLAIGNEQFF. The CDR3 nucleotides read TGCGCCAGCAGCAGACTAGCTATCGGGAATGAGCAGTTCTTC. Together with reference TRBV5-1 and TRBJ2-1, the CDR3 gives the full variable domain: KAGVTQTPRYLIKTRGQQVTLSCSPISGHRSVSWYQQTPGQGLQFLFEYFSETQRNKGNFPGRFSGRQFSNSRSEMNVSTLELGDSALYLCASSRLAIGNEQFFGPGTRLTVL.

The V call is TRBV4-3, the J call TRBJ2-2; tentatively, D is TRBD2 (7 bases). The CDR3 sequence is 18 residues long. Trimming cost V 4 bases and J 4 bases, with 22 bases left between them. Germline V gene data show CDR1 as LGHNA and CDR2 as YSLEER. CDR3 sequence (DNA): TGCGCCAGCAGCCGTACCCATAGTGGGGGGGCTACCACCGGGGAGCTGTTTTTT. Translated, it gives CASSRTHSGGATTGELFF.

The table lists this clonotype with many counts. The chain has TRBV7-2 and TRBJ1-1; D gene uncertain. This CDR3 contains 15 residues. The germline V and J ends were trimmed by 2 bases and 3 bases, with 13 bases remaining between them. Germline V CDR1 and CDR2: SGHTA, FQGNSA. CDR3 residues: CASSLSPATHTEAFF. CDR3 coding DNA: TGTGCCAGCAGCTTAAGCCCCGCGACGCACACTGAAGCTTTCTTT.

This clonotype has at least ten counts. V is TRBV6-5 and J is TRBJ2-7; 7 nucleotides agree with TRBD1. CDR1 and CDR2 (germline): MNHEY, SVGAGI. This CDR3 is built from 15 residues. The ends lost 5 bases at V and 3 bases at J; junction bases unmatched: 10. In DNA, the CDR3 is TGTGCCAGCAGTACCGACAGGGATATTGGCTACGAGCAGTACTTC. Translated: CASSTDRDIGYEQYF.

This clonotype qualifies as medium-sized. The CDR3 sequence is CASSLGLAGVLGQFF. The CDR3 DNA is TGTGCCAGCAGCTTGGGACTAGCGGGAGTCTTAGGGCAGTTCTTC. The genes are TRBV7-2 and TRBJ2-1; 14 nucleotides line up with TRBD2. The CDR3 spans 15 residues. Trimming cost V 3 bases and J 12 bases; bases outside gene matches: 7. CDR1 and CDR2 from the germline V gene are SGHTA and FQGNSA.

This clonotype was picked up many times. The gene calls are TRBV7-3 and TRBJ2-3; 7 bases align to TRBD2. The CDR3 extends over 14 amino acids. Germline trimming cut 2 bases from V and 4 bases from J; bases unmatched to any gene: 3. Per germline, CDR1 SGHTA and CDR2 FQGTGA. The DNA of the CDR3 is TGTGCCAGCAGCTTAGGGAGGGAGTCAGATACGCAGTATTTT. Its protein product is CASSLGRESDTQYF.

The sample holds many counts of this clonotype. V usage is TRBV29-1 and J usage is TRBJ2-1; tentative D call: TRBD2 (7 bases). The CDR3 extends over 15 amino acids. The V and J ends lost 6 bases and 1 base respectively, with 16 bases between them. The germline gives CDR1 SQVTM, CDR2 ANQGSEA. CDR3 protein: CSVGREGVSYNEQFF. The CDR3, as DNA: TGCAGCGTCGGAAGGGAGGGGGTTTCCTACAATGAGCAGTTCTTC.

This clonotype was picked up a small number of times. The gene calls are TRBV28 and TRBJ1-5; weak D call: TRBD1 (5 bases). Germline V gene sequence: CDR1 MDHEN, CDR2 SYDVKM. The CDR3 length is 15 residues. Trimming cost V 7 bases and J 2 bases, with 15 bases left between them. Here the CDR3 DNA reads TGTGCCAGCACAATTGAGGGGAGTGGCAATCAGCCCCAGCATTTT. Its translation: CASTIEGSGNQPQHF.

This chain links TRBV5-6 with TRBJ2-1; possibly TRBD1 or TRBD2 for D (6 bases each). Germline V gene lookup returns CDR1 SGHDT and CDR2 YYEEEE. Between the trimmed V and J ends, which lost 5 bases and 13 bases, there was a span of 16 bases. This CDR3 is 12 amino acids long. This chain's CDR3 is CASSFSRGQQFF. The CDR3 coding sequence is TGTGCCAGCAGTTTTAGCCGGGGGCAACAGTTCTTC. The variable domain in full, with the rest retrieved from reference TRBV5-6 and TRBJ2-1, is DAGVTQSPTHLIKTRGQQVTLRCSPKSGHDTVSWYQQALGQGPQFIFQYYEEEERQRGNFPDRFSGHQFPNYSSELNVNALLLGDSALYLCASSFSRGQQFFGPGTRLTVL.

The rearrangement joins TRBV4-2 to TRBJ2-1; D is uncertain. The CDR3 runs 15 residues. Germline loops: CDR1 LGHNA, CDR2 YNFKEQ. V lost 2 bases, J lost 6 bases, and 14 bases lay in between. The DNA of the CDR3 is TGTGCCAGCAGCCAACTACACAGTCTTAGCAATGAGCAGTTCTTC. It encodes CASSQLHSLSNEQFF.

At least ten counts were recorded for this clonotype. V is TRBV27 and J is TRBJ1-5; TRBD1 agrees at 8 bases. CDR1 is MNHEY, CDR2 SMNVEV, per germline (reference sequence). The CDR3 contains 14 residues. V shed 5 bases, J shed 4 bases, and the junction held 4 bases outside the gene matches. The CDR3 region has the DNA TGTGCCAGCAGTCTCCGGACAGGGAATCAGCCCCAGCATTTT. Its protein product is CASSLRTGNQPQHF.

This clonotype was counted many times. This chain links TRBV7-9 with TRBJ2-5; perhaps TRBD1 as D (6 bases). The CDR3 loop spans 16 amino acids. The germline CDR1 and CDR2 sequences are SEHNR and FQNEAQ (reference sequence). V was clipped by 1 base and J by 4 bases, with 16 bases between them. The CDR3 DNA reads TGTGCCAGCAGCTTAGAAGGGGGAGTGCCCATAGAGACCCAGTACTTC. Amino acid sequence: CASSLEGGVPIETQYF.

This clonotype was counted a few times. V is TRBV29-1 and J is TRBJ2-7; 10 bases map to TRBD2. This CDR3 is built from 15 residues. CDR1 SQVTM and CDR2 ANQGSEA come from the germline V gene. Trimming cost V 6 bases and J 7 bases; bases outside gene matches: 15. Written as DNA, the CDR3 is TGCAGCGTCGTGGCTAGCGGGGGTGGTTTGCGGGAGCAGTACTTC. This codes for CSVVASGGGLREQYF.